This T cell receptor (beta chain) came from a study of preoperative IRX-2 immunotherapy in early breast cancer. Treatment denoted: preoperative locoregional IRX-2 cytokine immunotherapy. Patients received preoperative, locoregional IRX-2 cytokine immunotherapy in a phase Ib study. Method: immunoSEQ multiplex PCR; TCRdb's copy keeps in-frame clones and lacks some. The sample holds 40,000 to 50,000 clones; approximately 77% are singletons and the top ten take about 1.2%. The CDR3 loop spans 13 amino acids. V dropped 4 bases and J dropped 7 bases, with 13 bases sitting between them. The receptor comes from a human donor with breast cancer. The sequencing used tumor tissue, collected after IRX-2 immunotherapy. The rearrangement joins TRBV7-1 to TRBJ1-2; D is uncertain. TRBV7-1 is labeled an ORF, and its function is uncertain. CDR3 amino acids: CASSLRRDSGYTF. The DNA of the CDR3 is TGTGCCAGCAGCTTACGGAGGGATAGTGGCTACACCTTC.